The clone carrying this T cell receptor (beta chain) was seen just once. Per the authors' pipeline: How many nucleated cells were present was estimated from reference gene primer amplification. Some clones are missing from TCRdb's copy, which holds only in-frame ones; the method was immunoSEQ multiplex PCR. The DNA gave D and trimming, while V, J and clone size come from that table. This table has approximately 130,000 clones, roughly 86% appearing once. The entry originates in a study of blood T cell repertoires in COVID-19. Across the whole study: The United States, Italy and Spain were the sources of the acute and convalescent COVID-19 samples. The analysed material was cDNA or gDNA that came from T cells, B-cell-depleted T cells, or PBMCs.

Trimming took off 2 bases at V and 6 bases at J, with 14 bases between the two ends. The CDR3 is 14 residues long. Germline-derived CDR1 and CDR2 are MNHNS and SASEGT. The sample was peripheral blood. V and J are TRBV6-1 and TRBJ2-7, with TRBD1 as a possible D gene (5 bases). The TCR sequence derives from a human donor in a cohort sampled during active COVID-19. As DNA, the CDR3 is TGTGCCAGCAGTGAATGGCAGGGTGGAAGCGAGCAGTACTTC. Amino acid sequence: CASSEWQGGSEQYF.